Listed below are T cell receptor beta chains from one sample, sequenced in a study of blood T cell repertoires in COVID-19. Repertoires were generated with immunoSEQ multiplex PCR, while TCRdb's copy carries only in-frame clones and drops some. The sample has 200,000 or so clones, around 84% seen once. Sequencing was carried out using peripheral blood. The receptors were sampled from a woman aged 55-69 years who had recovered from COVID-19. CDR3s include the opening cysteine and the closing phenylalanine or tryptophan. D genes are given only for firm matches. Clone size, where shown, is once, few, many, or a class for clones that have expanded.

TRBJ1-2 TRBV4-1 . . TGCGCCAGCAGCTATGGGGTAGGGAGAGGCTACACCTTC CASSYGVGRGYTF
TRBJ1-5 TRBV6-5 . . TGTGCCAGCAATTGGGAGAATTATAGCAATCAGCCCCAGCATTTT CASNWENYSNQPQHF
TRBJ1-6 TRBV2 . . TGTGCCAGCAGCGTTCCTCGTGGGCCTAATTCACCCCTCCACTTT CASSVPRGPNSPLHF
TRBJ2-2 TRBV19 . . TGTGCCAGTAGTAGGAGGACAGCGAACACCGGGGAGCTGTTTTTT CASSRRTANTGELFF
TRBJ1-2 TRBV7-9 . . TGTGCCAGCAGCCCCGGGGCGGGGCAGGATACTAACTATGGCTACACCTTC CASSPGAGQDTNYGYTF
TRBJ2-3 TRBV27 . TRBD2 TGTGCCAGCTACCGACTAGCGGGGGGCCTTAGCACAGATACGCAGTATTTT CASYRLAGGLSTDTQYF
TRBJ2-1 TRBV9 few TRBD1 TGTGCCAGCAGCCGGGACAGAACCCGGCAGTTCTTC CASSRDRTRQFF
TRBJ1-3 TRBV10-3 . TRBD1 TGTGCCATCAGTGAACAGGGGACTGGAAACACCATATATTTT CAISEQGTGNTIYF
TRBJ2-7 TRBV19 . TRBD1 TGTGCCAGTAGTCCTACGACAGGGGGCTCCTACGAGCAGTACTTC CASSPTTGGSYEQYF
TRBJ2-1 TRBV18 . TRBD1 TGTGCCAGCTCCCCGGGACAGTACAATGAGCAGTTCTTC CASSPGQYNEQFF
TRBJ2-2 TRBV5-1 . TRBD1 TGCGCCAGCAGCGCGGGACAGGGGACCGGGGAGCTGTTTTTT CASSAGQGTGELFF
TRBJ1-5 TRBV7-2 . TRBD1 TGTGCCAGCAGCTTAGCGGGGACAGGGGATCAGCCCCAGCATTTT CASSLAGTGDQPQHF
TRBJ2-5 TRBV6-6 . . TGTGCCAGCAGTTACTCAGCAGAGACCCAGTACTTC CASSYSAETQYF
TRBJ1-2 TRBV30 . . TGTGCCACCAATTCTCAGGGTGGAAATGGCTACACCTTC CATNSQGGNGYTF
TRBJ1-4 TRBV7-2 . TRBD1 TGTGCCAGCAGCTTCTCCGGGACAGGGGAGACTAATGAAAAACTGTTTTTT CASSFSGTGETNEKLFF
TRBJ2-5 TRBV5-1 . . TGCGCCAGCAGCATAGGGACTTTTGGGGAGACCCAGTACTTC CASSIGTFGETQYF
TRBJ2-5 TRBV5-4 . . TGTGCCAGCAGCTTGGCGACAACACAAGAGACCCAGTACTTC CASSLATTQETQYF
TRBJ2-3 TRBV5-1 . TRBD1 TGCGCCAGCAGCCAGGGACAGGCTAGCACAGATACGCAGTATTTT CASSQGQASTDTQYF
TRBJ2-7 TRBV7-6 . TRBD1 TGTGCCAGCAGCTTGAAAGAAAGGACAGGGCTCTCCTACGAGCAGTACTTC CASSLKERTGLSYEQYF
TRBJ2-7 TRBV5-1 . TRBD1 TGCGCCAGCAGCAGGGCGGGACAGGGAACCTACGAGCAGTACTTC CASSRAGQGTYEQYF
TRBJ1-2 TRBV19 . . TGTGCCAGTAGTGAGGGGGGGAGGTCTCACTATGGCTACACCTTC CASSEGGRSHYGYTF
TRBJ2-5 TRBV9 . . TGTGCCAGCAGCGTAGTAGGGGACTGGCAAGAGACCCAGTACTTC CASSVVGDWQETQYF
TRBJ2-3 TRBV7-3 . . TGTGCCAGCAGCTCTCAACCGGGAGATACGCAGTATTTT CASSSQPGDTQYF
TRBJ2-4 TRBV7-3 . TRBD2 TGTGCCAGCAGCCGGGCTCCTAGCGGGGGGGGACGGGACATTCAGTACTTC CASSRAPSGGGRDIQYF
TRBJ1-6 TRBV27 . . TGTGCCAGCAGTTTACAGGGGTTTGCCTATAATTCACCCCTCCACTTT CASSLQGFAYNSPLHF
TRBJ2-7 TRBV7-2 . . TGTGCCAGCAGCTTCAGGGGGGCCTACGAGCAGTACTTC CASSFRGAYEQYF
TRBJ1-4 TRBV6-5 . TRBD1 TGTGCCAGCAGCCCCGCGGACAGGGACGAAAAACTGTTTTTT CASSPADRDEKLFF
TRBJ1-1 TRBV18 few . TGTGCCAGCTCCTACCAGGTCAGGAAAGCTTTCTTT CASSYQVRKAFF
TRBJ1-1 TRBV20-1 . . TGCAGTGTCAGGGTCCCTGAAGCTTTCTTT CSVRVPEAFF
TRBJ1-2 TRBV18 . TRBD1 TGTGCCAGCTCACCACCGCCGGGACAGGGTAGTCGTGGCTACACCTTC CASSPPPGQGSRGYTF
TRBJ2-3 TRBV4-1 . TRBD2 TGCGCCAGCAGCCAAGTGGGTACTAGCGGGCTTCGCACAGATACGCAGTATTTT CASSQVGTSGLRTDTQYF
TRBJ1-5 TRBV16 . . TGTGCCAGCAGCCAATCAGGACAGAGAAATCAGCCCCAGCATTTT CASSQSGQRNQPQHF
TRBJ2-2 TRBV3-1/TRBV3-2 . TRBD2 TGTGCCAGCCTAGCGGGAGTCACCGGGGAGCTGTTTTTT CASLAGVTGELFF
TRBJ1-4 TRBV27 . TRBD1 TGTGCCAGCAGTCCATGGGGGACAGTAGTAAATGAAAAACTGTTTTTT CASSPWGTVVNEKLFF
TRBJ2-3 TRBV7-9 many TRBD2 TGTGCCAGCAGCTCAAGACTAGCGGGGCCCAGCACAGATACGCAGTATTTT CASSSRLAGPSTDTQYF
TRBJ2-7 TRBV6-6 few TRBD1 TGTGCCAGCAGTCGAGGGACAGGGGACGAGCAGTACTTC CASSRGTGDEQYF
TRBJ2-3 TRBV9 once TRBD2 TGTGCCAGCAGCGTAAACGGACTAGCGGACACAGATACGCAGTATTTT CASSVNGLADTDTQYF
TRBJ2-2 TRBV15 once . TGTGCCACCAGCTCCCGACTAAAAGGAAACGGGGAGCTGTTTTTT CATSSRLKGNGELFF
TRBJ1-2 TRBV3-1/TRBV3-2 . . TGTGCCAGCAGCCAAGGGGCCTATGGCTACACCTTC CASSQGAYGYTF
TRBJ2-3 TRBV7-3 many . TGTGCCAGCAGCTTTAGCGGAAATACGCAGTATTTT CASSFSGNTQYF
TRBJ2-2 TRBV5-1 . TRBD1 TGCGCCAGCAGCGATGGACAGGGGGCTTTCGGGGAGCTGTTTTTT CASSDGQGAFGELFF
TRBJ1-1 TRBV21-1 . . TGTGCCAGCAGCAGAGAGACAGGGTTGAACACTGAAGCTTTCTTT CASSRETGLNTEAFF
TRBJ1-1 TRBV19 few . TGTGCCAGTAGTATAGATGGAGCCACGAACACTGAAGCTTTCTTT CASSIDGATNTEAFF
TRBJ1-1 TRBV6-2/TRBV6-3 once . TGTGCCAGCAGTTTTCAGGGGCCCACTGAAGCTTTCTTT CASSFQGPTEAFF
TRBJ1-1 TRBV5-1 few . TGCGCCAGCAGCTTGGTTGGGGGGGCGAACACTGAAGCTTTCTTT CASSLVGGANTEAFF
TRBJ1-6 TRBV7-9 few TRBD1 TGTGCCAGCAGCTTGGGACAGGGTTATTCACCCCTCCACTTT CASSLGQGYSPLHF
TRBJ2-3 TRBV27 . . TGTGCCAGCAGTTTTTACGGACTAAGCACAGATACGCAGTATTTT CASSFYGLSTDTQYF
TRBJ2-2 TRBV19 . . TGTGCCAGTAGTCTCCCTGGGCTCACCGGGGAGCTGTTTTTT CASSLPGLTGELFF
TRBJ1-2 TRBV6-5 . TRBD1 TGTGCCAGCAACCGACAGGGACTGATCGGGGGTGGCTACACCTTC CASNRQGLIGGGYTF
TRBJ1-2 TRBV5-1 . TRBD1 TGCGCCAGCAGCTCCGGGACAGGGGTTTATGGCTACACCTTC CASSSGTGVYGYTF
TRBJ1-2 TRBV29-1 . TRBD1 TGCAGCGCTGGGACAGCCTCCTATGGCTACACCTTC CSAGTASYGYTF
TRBJ2-1 TRBV7-2 . . TGTGCCAGCAGCTTATACGGGGATGAGCAGTTCTTC CASSLYGDEQFF
TRBJ2-2 TRBV11-1 . TRBD1 TGTGCCAGCAGCAGACAGGGGCTTACCGGGGAGCTGTTTTTT CASSRQGLTGELFF
TRBJ2-7 TRBV9 once TRBD2 TGTGCCAGCAGCGGGACCAGCGGGGTTAAGCCCTACGAGCAGTACTTC CASSGTSGVKPYEQYF
TRBJ1-2 TRBV4-2 . TRBD1 TGTGCCAGCAGCCAAGATTGGCCCGGGACAGGGGTTTACGGCTACACCTTC CASSQDWPGTGVYGYTF
TRBJ2-3 TRBV5-1 . . TGCGCCAGCAGCCGGGATAGCGCCCGTAGCACAGATACGCAGTATTTT CASSRDSARSTDTQYF
TRBJ2-6 TRBV12-3/TRBV12-4 . . TGTGCCAGCACTCCCTCTGGGGCCAACGTCCTGACTTTC CASTPSGANVLTF